A selection of T cell receptor beta chains follows, all from one sample in a study of PD-L1 blockade in urothelial cancer. The protocol was immunoSEQ multiplex PCR, while the TCRdb copy is restricted to in-frame clones and leaves out a portion. The sample records 90,000 to 100,000 clones, around 89% being singletons. Material: PBMCs, obtained around atezolizumab (anti-PD-L1) treatment. The source of these receptors is a man between 60 and 75 years old with urothelial cancer. The CDR3 runs from the conserved cysteine through the conserved F or W.

CDR3 protein: CASSQDGLAGPYEQYF; J gene: TRBJ2-7; V gene: TRBV4-1
CDR3 protein: CAWSPRLVGSLTQHF; J gene: TRBJ1-5; V gene: TRBV30
CDR3 protein: CAIRRGVDTEAFF; J gene: TRBJ1-1; V gene: TRBV10-3
CDR3 protein: CAWSVWPRSTGGFGELFF; J gene: TRBJ2-2; V gene: TRBV30
CDR3 protein: CASSRPTSGGTDTQYF; J gene: TRBJ2-3; V gene: TRBV7-6
CDR3 protein: CASSPGDYEQYF; J gene: TRBJ2-7; V gene: TRBV7-9
CDR3 protein: CASSFLGTVNSPLHF; J gene: TRBJ1-6; V gene: TRBV6-5
CDR3 protein: CASSLGPAGNYEQYF; J gene: TRBJ2-7; V gene: TRBV7-8
CDR3 protein: CASSEKSEPYGYTF; J gene: TRBJ1-2; V gene: TRBV25-1
CDR3 protein: CASKERGVYNEQFF; J gene: TRBJ2-1; V gene: TRBV19
CDR3 protein: CASSFPGGPQHF; J gene: TRBJ1-5; V gene: TRBV9
CDR3 protein: CASSFPSGGEETQYF; J gene: TRBJ2-5; V gene: TRBV7-9
CDR3 protein: CASSVPGGFADTQYF; J gene: TRBJ2-3; V gene: TRBV10-2
CDR3 protein: CASSSRGSGGAWYNEQFF; J gene: TRBJ2-1; V gene: TRBV27
CDR3 protein: CASSLGGGAEQFF; J gene: TRBJ2-1; V gene: TRBV7-2
CDR3 protein: CASSRTSTEAFF; J gene: TRBJ1-1; V gene: TRBV4-2
CDR3 protein: CASSLVAREDTQYF; J gene: TRBJ2-3; V gene: TRBV27
CDR3 protein: CASGLGPTYEQYF; J gene: TRBJ2-7; V gene: TRBV12-5
CDR3 protein: CASSQQTGDITGELFF; J gene: TRBJ2-2; V gene: TRBV4-1
CDR3 protein: CAWGDTRGAVAFF; J gene: TRBJ1-1; V gene: TRBV30
CDR3 protein: CASSLTSGGANEQFF; J gene: TRBJ2-1; V gene: TRBV5-4
CDR3 protein: CASSLKTSDYNEQFF; J gene: TRBJ2-1; V gene: TRBV5-4
CDR3 protein: CASSGGADTQYF; J gene: TRBJ2-3; V gene: TRBV2
CDR3 protein: CASRPLETGPGEQYF; J gene: TRBJ2-7; V gene: TRBV28
CDR3 protein: CASSPGHGGEAFF; J gene: TRBJ1-1; V gene: TRBV9
CDR3 protein: CASSQNTGELFF; J gene: TRBJ2-2; V gene: TRBV6-6
CDR3 protein: CAWRLAGANTGELFF; J gene: TRBJ2-2; V gene: TRBV30
CDR3 protein: CASSLEQRGETSYEQYF; J gene: TRBJ2-7; V gene: TRBV5-5
CDR3 protein: CASSVAPGQNSPLHF; J gene: TRBJ1-6; V gene: TRBV9
CDR3 protein: CASSPRTTTNEKLFF; J gene: TRBJ1-4; V gene: TRBV7-2
CDR3 protein: CASSPRSGTGNTNEKLFF; J gene: TRBJ1-4; V gene: TRBV18
CDR3 protein: CASSLMVSGRTRETQYF; J gene: TRBJ2-5; V gene: TRBV27
CDR3 protein: CASSEGSSYGYTF; J gene: TRBJ1-2; V gene: TRBV6-1